The 6 T cell receptor beta chains given below trace back to one sample, sequenced in a study of blood T cells in healthy people across ages (dated by TCRdb to the mid-2010s). The library was obtained by 5' RACE. The listed sequencing device is Illumina HiSeq 2500. A second roughly 7 to 11 cycle PCR used a sample-barcoded 5' primer and a J-beta primer mix. The raw public reads went through TCRdb reprocessing: fastp at Q25, MiXCR clone calling, in-frame beta chains kept. One record per CDR3 amino acid sequence lists the most common genes and DNA. The sample has around 790,000 distinct CDR3 sequences on record, approximately 48% of them singletons. The top ten clones comprise nearly 20% of the sample. The sequencing input was blood. These receptors were obtained from a man between 60 and 75 years old in good health.

The rearrangement joins TRBV20-1 to TRBJ2-5; 12 positions match TRBD2. This CDR3 spans 16 amino acids. V trimming: 3 bases; J trimming: 2 bases; junction bases outside the gene matches: 7. Per the germline V gene, CDR1 is DFQATT and CDR2 is SNEGSKA (reference sequence). The CDR3 DNA reads TGCAGTGCTAGTGCTAGCGGGGGGGCACCACAAGAGACCCAGTACTTC. The encoded protein is CSASASGGAPQETQYF.

This chain uses TRBV12-3 or TRBV12-4 with TRBJ2-6; no definite D call. This CDR3 spans 16 amino acids. V gave up 6 bases and J gave up 4 bases, with 16 bases separating them. CDR3 amino acids: CASRRQVALGANVLTF. The CDR3 DNA follows: TGTGCCAGCAGGCGGCAGGTAGCTCTGGGGGCCAACGTCCTGACTTTC.

The gene calls are TRBV20-1 and TRBJ1-4; D is perhaps TRBD1 (5 bases). This CDR3 is built from 13 residues. V was shortened by 6 bases and J by 3 bases, with 11 bases between the two germline ends. The germline V gene encodes CDR1 DFQATT and CDR2 SNEGSKA (reference sequence). This CDR3 reads CSAQTVANEKLFF. The DNA for the CDR3 is TGCAGTGCCCAGACAGTGGCTAATGAAAAACTGTTTTTT.

There are a few counts of this clonotype. The chain is built from TRBV10-1 and TRBJ2-7, with 8 positions matching TRBD1. CDR3 size: 17 residues. From germline, CDR1 is WNHNN and CDR2 SYGVQD (reference sequence). J gave up 1 base and V 4 bases, and 12 bases lay outside the gene matches. This chain's CDR3 is CASSGQEDRGGSYEQYF. The DNA for the CDR3 is TGCGCCAGCAGTGGACAAGAAGACAGGGGAGGATCCTACGAGCAGTACTTC.

In its sample, this clonotype was seen a few times. V gene TRBV20-1 combines with J gene TRBJ2-4; 11 bases line up with TRBD1. CDR3 length: 15 residues. Trimming at V came to 2 bases and at J to 8 bases, leaving 8 bases not matched to a gene. Looked up from germline, CDR1 is DFQATT and CDR2 is SNEGSKA (reference sequence). The CDR3 nucleotides are TGCAGTGCTAGACCCACGGGACAGGGGGTTCACATTCAGTACTTC. Translating gives CSARPTGQGVHIQYF.

As to this clonotype: At one of its ends the junction is not consistent with the germline gene, which may arise from a read error. The V and J genes are TRBV7-2 and TRBJ2-1; D gene ambiguous. The CDR3 is 16 amino acids. Germline values: CDR1 SGHTA, CDR2 FQGNSA. CDR3 protein: CASSLVYGRSYTEQFF. CDR3 sequence (DNA): TGTGCCAGCAGCTTAGTTTATGGGCGCTCCTACACTGAGCAGTTCTTC. Complete variable domain (other parts from reference TRBV7-2 and TRBJ2-1): GAGVSQSPSNKVTEKGKDVELRCDPISGHTALYWYRQSLGQGLEFLIYFQGNSAPDKSGLPSDRFSAERTGGSVSTLTIQRTQQEDSAVYLCASSLVYGRSYTEQFFGPGTRLTVL.